This entry lists 16 T cell receptor beta chains sequenced from one sample in a study of shared clonotypes between healthy human individuals (dated by TCRdb to the early 2020s). Preparation of the library involved the immunoSEQ multiplex PCR assay. TCRdb provides this immuneACCESS table in a form limited to in-frame rearrangements. Some clones are lacking; in checked studies, under half of them reflect an unresolved V gene, and why the rest are absent is not known. Here the sample has about half a million clones; approximately 81% occur a single time. Of the sample, roughly an eighth is held by the ten largest clones. Sequencing was performed on PBMCs. All receptors derive from a woman between 40 and 55 years old in good health. Some clones in this sample may be carry-over from other donors' samples.

The gene calls are TRBV27 and TRBJ1-2, with 7 bases aligning to TRBD1. Unmatched junction bases numbered 24, after V lost 10 bases and J lost 7 bases. The CDR3 is 17 residues long. Germline lookup yields CDR1 MNHEY and CDR2 SMNVEV (reference sequence). The CDR3 bases are TGTGCCACCCACGCGACCGGGACAGTGGCGGCGGTGGGTGGCTACACCTTC. It is translated as CATHATGTVAAVGGYTF.

The genes are TRBV5-1 and TRBJ1-1; 9 bases agree with TRBD1. CDR1 is SGHRS and CDR2 is YFSETQ in the germline V gene. The CDR3 sequence is 18 residues long. J lost 4 bases, V lost 0 bases, and 13 bases had no gene match. CDR3 amino acids: CASSLAGGLRQGGTEAFF. The CDR3 nucleotides are TGCGCCAGCAGCTTGGCCGGCGGACTGAGACAGGGGGGCACTGAAGCTTTCTTT.

The V call is TRBV13, the J call TRBJ2-3, with D tentatively TRBD2 (6 bases). The CDR3 has 15 residues. Germline V gene data show CDR1 as PRHDT and CDR2 as FYEKMQ (reference sequence). Trimming cost V 2 bases and J 3 bases, with 12 bases left between them. For the CDR3, the DNA is TGTGCCAGCAGCTTACTAATAGCGGAAACAGATACGCAGTATTTT. It specifies CASSLLIAETDTQYF.

This clone occurred many times. The chain employs TRBV29-1 and TRBJ1-1, with D perhaps matching TRBD1 (5 bases). V dropped 4 bases and J dropped 1 base, with 13 bases sitting between them. CDR1 is SQVTM and CDR2 is ANQGSEA in the germline V gene. CDR3 length: 14 residues. CDR3 amino acids: CSVAGGGANTEAFF. The CDR3 nucleotides read TGCAGCGTTGCGGGGGGAGGGGCGAACACTGAAGCTTTCTTT. The variable domain in full, completed from reference TRBV29-1 and TRBJ1-1, reads SAVISQKPSRDICQRGTSLTIQCQVDSQVTMMFWYRQQPGQSLTLIATANQGSEATYESGFVIDKFPISRPNLTFSTLTVSNMSPEDSSIYLCSVAGGGANTEAFFGQGTRLTVV.

The DNA of the CDR3 is TGTGCCAGCAGTGAATTTGATGAGCAGTTCTTC. Amino acids: CASSEFDEQFF. The V gene is TRBV25-1, the J gene TRBJ2-1; D uncertain. This CDR3 comprises 11 residues. The germline V gene encodes CDR1 MGHDK and CDR2 SYGVNS. Trimming cost V 1 base and J 8 bases, with 3 bases left between them.

On this clone: A far larger clone lies a single base away; this is likely a read error. The identical CDR3 is also encoded by other nucleotide sequences in the sample. CDR3 amino acids: CASSPRDNNQPQHF. The CDR3 bases are TGTGCAAGCAGCCCCCGGGACAACAATCAGCCCCAGCATTTT. The chain employs TRBV27 and TRBJ1-5; weak D call: TRBD1 (6 bases). The germline gives CDR1 MNHEY, CDR2 SMNVEV (reference sequence). The CDR3 consists of 14 residues.

The chain joins TRBV7-2 to TRBJ2-1, with 14 bases aligning to TRBD2. The V gene's germline CDR1 is SGHTA and CDR2 FQGNSA. V lost 5 bases and J lost 6; bases outside the gene matches: 3. The CDR3 sequence is 15 residues long. CDR3 DNA: TGTGCCAGCAGCCAGGGACTAGCGGGAGCCAATGAGCAGTTCTTC. The encoded protein is CASSQGLAGANEQFF.

Of note for this clone: A read error likely explains this, since a far larger clone differs by one base. The same CDR3 can be traced to other DNA sequences in this sample. The CDR3 sequence: CASSLAGGANYEQYF. Written as DNA, the CDR3 is TGTGCCAGCAGCTTGGCGGGAGGGGCTAACTACGAGCAGTACTTC. V gene TRBV11-2 combines with J gene TRBJ2-7; 9 bases align to TRBD2. Germline V CDR1 and CDR2: SGHAT, FQNNGV. The CDR3 runs to 15 residues. V was clipped by 3 bases and J by 3 bases; unmatched bases: 6.

This clone was seen just once. The likely explanation is a read error, given a far larger clone one base away. This chain joins TRBV29-1 and TRBJ2-1, with 7 bases identical to TRBD2. CDR3 length: 17 amino acids. Germline V gives CDR1 SQVTM, CDR2 ANQGSEA. The CDR3 region is CSVVDPYTPGGPNEKFF. DNA for the CDR3: TGCAGCGTTGTCGATCCTTACACGCCGGGAGGCCCGAATGAGAAGTTCTTC.

The J gene is TRBJ2-7, the V gene TRBV30; D is ambiguous. Trimming shortened V by 7 bases and J by 5 bases, and 18 bases separated the two germline ends. The CDR3 is 13 amino acids. The V gene's germline CDR1 is GTSNPN and CDR2 SVGIG (reference sequence). Here the CDR3 DNA reads TGTGCCTCGAAAAGGGCGCGCGGCCACGAGCAGTACTTC. It encodes CASKRARGHEQYF.

The table lists this clone with many counts. The rearrangement links TRBV5-4 to TRBJ2-2; D remains unclear. Looked up from germline, CDR1 is SGHNT and CDR2 is YYREEE (reference sequence). The CDR3 consists of 16 residues. Trimming removed 4 bases from V and 3 bases from J, with 16 bases in between. The CDR3 nucleotides are TGTGCCAGCAGCCCCGGTACAAGCCTGGACACCGGGGAGCTGTTTTTT. This encodes CASSPGTSLDTGELFF. The full variable domain, rest sourced from reference TRBV5-4 and TRBJ2-2, is ETGVTQSPTHLIKTRGQQVTLRCSSQSGHNTVSWYQQALGQGPQFIFQYYREEENGRGNFPPRFSGLQFPNYSSELNVNALELDDSALYLCASSPGTSLDTGELFFGEGSRLTVL.

This clone has a count of ten or more. The chain carries TRBV18 and TRBJ1-1; D gene uncertain. Per the germline V gene, CDR1 is KGHSH and CDR2 is LQKENI. Deletions cut 3 bases from V and 4 bases from J, with 12 bases between. This CDR3 contains 14 residues. The CDR3 DNA sequence: TGTGCCAGCTCACCGGTAGAATGGGGCACTGAAGCTTTCTTT. It is translated as CASSPVEWGTEAFF.

This clone was found a few times. The rearrangement links TRBV27 to TRBJ1-5; TRBD1 matches 7 bases. The V and J ends lost 10 bases and 3 bases, in that order; junction bases with no gene match: 6. Germline V gene sequence: CDR1 MNHEY, CDR2 SMNVEV (reference sequence). The CDR3 runs 13 residues. In DNA form, the CDR3 reads TGTGCCACATCACAGGGGTACAATCAGCCCCAGCATTTT. This encodes CATSQGYNQPQHF.

The chain is built from TRBV5-1 and TRBJ1-4, with unresolved D. The V end was cut by 6 bases, the J end by 8 bases, with 17 bases between. CDR1 SGHRS and CDR2 YFSETQ come from the germline V gene. This CDR3 is built from 14 residues. In DNA, the CDR3 is TGCGCCAGCACCCCAGGACTGGGTGGCGAAAAACTGTTTTTT. It specifies CASTPGLGGEKLFF.

The V call is TRBV15, the J call TRBJ1-2; D remains ambiguous. V was cut by 0 bases and J by 4 bases, with 12 bases left in between. Germline loops: CDR1 LNHNV, CDR2 YYDKDF (reference sequence). The CDR3 covers 15 residues. In nucleotides, the CDR3 is TGTGCCACCAGCAGAGATAGAGGGCTCCGCTATGGCTACACCTTC. Amino acids: CATSRDRGLRYGYTF.

Worth noting for this clone: This may be a read error, as it is one base from a much larger clone. The gene calls are TRBV18 and TRBJ2-1; TRBD2 aligns across 8 bases. The CDR3 totals 15 residues. Germline trimming cut 6 bases from V and 8 bases from J; bases unmatched to any gene: 12. CDR1 is KGHSH and CDR2 is LQKENI in the germline V gene. The CDR3 loop reads CASSSQPGGFDEQFF. In DNA, the CDR3 is TGTGCCAGCTCGTCACAACCGGGGGGGTTCGATGAGCAGTTCTTC.